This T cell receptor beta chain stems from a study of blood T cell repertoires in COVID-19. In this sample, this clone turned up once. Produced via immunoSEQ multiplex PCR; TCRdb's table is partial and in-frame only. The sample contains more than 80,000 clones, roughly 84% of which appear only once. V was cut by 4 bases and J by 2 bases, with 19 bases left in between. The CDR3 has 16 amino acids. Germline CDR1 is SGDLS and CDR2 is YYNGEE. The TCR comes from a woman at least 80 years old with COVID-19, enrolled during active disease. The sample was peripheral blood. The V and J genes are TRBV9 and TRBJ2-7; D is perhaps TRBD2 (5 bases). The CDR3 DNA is TGTGCCAGCAGCCCCACCGGTGGCGGGCGCCCCTACGAGCAGTACTTC. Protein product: CASSPTGGGRPYEQYF.